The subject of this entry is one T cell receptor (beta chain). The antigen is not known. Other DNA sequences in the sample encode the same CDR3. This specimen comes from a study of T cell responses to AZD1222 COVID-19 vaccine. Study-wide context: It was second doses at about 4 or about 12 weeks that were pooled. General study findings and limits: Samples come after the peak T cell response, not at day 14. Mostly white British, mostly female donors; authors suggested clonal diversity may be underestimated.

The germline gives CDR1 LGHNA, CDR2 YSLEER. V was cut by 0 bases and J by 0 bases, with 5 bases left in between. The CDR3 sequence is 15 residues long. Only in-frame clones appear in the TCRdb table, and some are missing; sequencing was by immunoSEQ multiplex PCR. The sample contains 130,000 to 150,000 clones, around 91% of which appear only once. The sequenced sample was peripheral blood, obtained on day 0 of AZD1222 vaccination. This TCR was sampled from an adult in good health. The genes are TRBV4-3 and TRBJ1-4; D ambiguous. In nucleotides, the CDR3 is TGCGCCAGCAGCCAAGACCGAGCAACTAATGAAAAACTGTTTTTT. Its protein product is CASSQDRATNEKLFF.